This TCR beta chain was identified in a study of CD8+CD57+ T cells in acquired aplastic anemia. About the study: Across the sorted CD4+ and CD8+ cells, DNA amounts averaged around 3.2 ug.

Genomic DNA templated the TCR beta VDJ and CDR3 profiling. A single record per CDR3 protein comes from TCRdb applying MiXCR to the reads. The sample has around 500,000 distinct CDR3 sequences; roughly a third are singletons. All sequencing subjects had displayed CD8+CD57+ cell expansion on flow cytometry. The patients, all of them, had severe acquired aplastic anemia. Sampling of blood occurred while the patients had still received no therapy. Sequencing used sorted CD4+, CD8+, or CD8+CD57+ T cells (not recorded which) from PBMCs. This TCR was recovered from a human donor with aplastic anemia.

DNA of the CDR3: TGTGCCAGCAGTTTATCTCCCCAGGGTATCAATGGCTACACCTTC. Protein: CASSLSPQGINGYTF. The rearrangement links TRBV2 to TRBJ1-2; tentatively, D is TRBD1 (5 bases). Per germline, CDR1 SNHLY and CDR2 FYNNEI. V dropped 5 bases and J dropped 6 bases, with 19 bases sitting between them. CDR3 length: 15 amino acids.